This entry lists 8 T cell receptor beta chains sequenced from one sample in a study of technical replicates of blood from a handful of donors. Assay used: immunoSEQ multiplex PCR; TCRdb lists only in-frame clones, some missing. Found here are about 80,000 clones, roughly 90% of them singletons; the top ten hold roughly 0.4%. The sample consisted of T cells isolated from PBMCs. The receptors originated from a human donor in good health.

The chain recombines TRBV28 with TRBJ1-2; a weak D match, TRBD1 (6 bases). The germline V gene encodes CDR1 MDHEN and CDR2 SYDVKM. V dropped 4 bases and J dropped 2 bases, with 11 bases sitting between them. The CDR3 extends over 14 amino acids. The chain's CDR3 is CASSWTDPNYGYTF. The CDR3 nucleotides read TGTGCCAGCAGTTGGACAGATCCCAACTATGGCTACACCTTC.

The chain uses TRBV28 and TRBJ2-7, with D maybe TRBD1 (5 bases). Deletions cut 3 bases from V and 5 bases from J, with 14 bases between. Germline lookup yields CDR1 MDHEN and CDR2 SYDVKM. The CDR3 has 14 amino acids. The CDR3 sequence: CASSFKYRPNEQYF. In DNA, the CDR3 is TGTGCCAGCAGTTTCAAGTACAGGCCAAACGAGCAGTACTTC.

This clone is a singleton in its sample. The V and J genes are TRBV11-3 and TRBJ2-1, with 8 positions matching TRBD2. V was clipped by 5 bases and J by 8 bases; unmatched bases: 11. Germline CDR1 is SGHNT and CDR2 is YENEEA. This CDR3 contains 15 residues. The CDR3 nucleotides are TGTGCCAGCAGCCAAGTGGGGACTAGTTTATATGAGCAGTTCTTC. This encodes CASSQVGTSLYEQFF.

This chain joins TRBV7-8 and TRBJ2-5; maybe TRBD2 (6 bases). From germline, CDR1 is SGHVS and CDR2 FQNEAQ. Deletions cut 1 base from V and 5 bases from J, with 11 bases between. The CDR3 runs to 14 residues. The chain's CDR3 is CASSLGTGGETQYF. For the CDR3, the DNA is TGTGCCAGCAGCTTAGGGACTGGAGGGGAGACCCAGTACTTC.

The V gene is TRBV29-1, the J gene TRBJ2-3, with 10 bases matching TRBD2. V lost 6 bases to trimming and J lost 1 base; unmatched junction nucleotides: 4. Germline V lookup: CDR1 SQVTM, CDR2 ANQGSEA. This CDR3 comprises 14 residues. CDR3 residues: CSVYSGRRTDTQYF. In nucleotides, the CDR3 is TGCAGCGTATATAGCGGGAGGCGCACAGATACGCAGTATTTT.

This chain joins TRBV6-1 and TRBJ1-2, with 7 bases aligning to TRBD1. Germline-derived CDR1 and CDR2 are MNHNS and SASEGT. This CDR3 is built from 13 residues. CDR3 loop: CVSSYRDRYGYTF. CDR3 in DNA: TGTGTTAGCTCATACCGGGACAGATATGGCTACACCTTC.

The chain carries TRBV18 and TRBJ2-3; maybe TRBD2 (5 bases). Germline-derived CDR1 and CDR2 are KGHSH and LQKENI. V shed 0 bases and J shed 2 bases, with 6 bases lying between them. CDR3 size: 14 residues. CDR3 region: CASSPPDYTDTQYF. The CDR3 bases are TGTGCCAGCTCACCACCCGACTACACAGATACGCAGTATTTT.

The chain is built from TRBV4-1 and TRBJ1-4, with unresolved D. The V end was cut by 4 bases, the J end by 4 bases, with 19 bases between. Germline lookup yields CDR1 MGHRA and CDR2 YSYEKL. CDR3 length: 17 amino acids. The CDR3 sequence is CASSPIHRQEGNEKLFF. As DNA, the CDR3 is TGCGCCAGCAGCCCCATCCACAGACAAGAAGGTAATGAAAAACTGTTTTTT.